The clone carrying this T cell receptor (beta chain) was seen more than once but under ten times. CDR3 size: 15 residues. Germline loops: CDR1 SQVTM, CDR2 ANQGSEA. V gave up 8 bases and J gave up 7 bases; unmatched junction bases: 14. The data stem from a study of blood T cell repertoires in COVID-19. Study-wide context: Acute and convalescent COVID-19 samples came from the United States, Italy and Spain.

In the original workflow: Reference gene primer amplification in the assay estimated nucleated cell counts. Produced via immunoSEQ multiplex PCR; TCRdb's table is partial and in-frame only. The V and J calls and clone size are taken from that table; D and trimming were inferred from the DNA. The sample contains roughly 160,000 clones, about 88% of which appear only once. This receptor was identified in a woman of 80 years or more with COVID-19, enrolled during active disease. Sequenced material: peripheral blood. This sequence joins TRBV29-1 and TRBJ2-1; 10 bases fit TRBD2. CDR3 loop: CSYGLAEFAWNEQFF. In DNA, the CDR3 is TGCAGCTACGGACTAGCGGAGTTTGCGTGGAATGAGCAGTTCTTC.